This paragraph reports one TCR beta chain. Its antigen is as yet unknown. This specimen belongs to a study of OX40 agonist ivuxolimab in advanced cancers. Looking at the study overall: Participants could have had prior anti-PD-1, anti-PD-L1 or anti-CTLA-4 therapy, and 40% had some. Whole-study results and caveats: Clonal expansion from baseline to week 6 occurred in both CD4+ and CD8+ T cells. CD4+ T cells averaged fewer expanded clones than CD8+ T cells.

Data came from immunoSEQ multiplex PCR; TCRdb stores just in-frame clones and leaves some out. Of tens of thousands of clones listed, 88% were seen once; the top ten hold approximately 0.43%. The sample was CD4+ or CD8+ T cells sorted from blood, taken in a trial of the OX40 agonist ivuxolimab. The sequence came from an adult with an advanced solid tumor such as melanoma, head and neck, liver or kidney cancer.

The CDR3 DNA is TGTGCCAGCAGCTTAACCTCCGCTGAAGCTTTCTTT. Its protein product is CASSLTSAEAFF. The chain combines TRBV11-2 with TRBJ1-1; D ambiguous. The germline gives CDR1 SGHAT, CDR2 FQNNGV. The V end was cut by 2 bases, the J end by 6 bases, with 7 bases between. The CDR3 extends over 12 amino acids.